The clone carrying this T cell receptor (beta chain) was counted ten times or more. The sample comes from a study of early T cells in non-severe SARS-CoV-2 infection. One entry per CDR3 protein results from TCRdb running MiXCR on the 5' RACE reads. In the table there are 45,000 to 70,000 distinct CDR3 sequences, 6% to 7% of which are singletons. V lost 0 bases and J lost 4, with 10 bases in between. CDR1 is MNHNS, CDR2 SASEGT, per germline. This CDR3 has 14 residues. The rearrangement links TRBV6-1 to TRBJ2-7, with D perhaps matching TRBD1 (5 bases). The origin of this receptor is an adult who was a healthcare worker with PCR-confirmed SARS-CoV-2 infection or an uninfected control (not recorded which). The source material was whole blood. CDR3 amino acids: CASSEAWGSYEQYF. The CDR3 DNA reads as TGTGCCAGCAGTGAAGCTTGGGGCTCGTACGAGCAGTACTTC.